One and the same sample provided the 11 T cell receptor beta chains below, sequenced in a study of T cells in Graves' hyperthyroidism and ophthalmopathy. Amplification targeted TCR beta CDR3 regions from RNA transcripts. A set of HTBI primers served as the primers for a first-round RT-PCR of the TCR CDR3. TCRdb reanalysed the multiplex PCR reads using MiXCR and keeps one entry per CDR3 protein. Altogether 250,000 to 300,000 distinct CDR3 sequences are present, roughly 14% being singletons, with the ten largest covering 6% to 8%. The sequenced sample was blood. The receptors stem from a woman younger than 45 with Graves' hyperthyroidism that later progressed to Graves' ophthalmopathy.

The table lists this clonotype with a few counts. V gene TRBV28 combines with J gene TRBJ1-4; D gene uncertain. V was trimmed by 6 bases and J by 10 bases, leaving 6 bases between them. In germline, CDR1 is MDHEN, CDR2 SYDVKM. CDR3 length equals 10 residues. CDR3 residues: CASSDGKLFF. The CDR3 DNA sequence: TGTGCCAGCAGCGACGGAAAACTGTTTTTT. The full variable domain, in which reference TRBV28 and TRBJ1-4 provide the parts outside the CDR3, is DVKVTQSSRYLVKRTGEKVFLECVQDMDHENMFWYRQDPGLGLRLIYFSYDVKMKEKGDIPEGYSVSREKKERFSLILESASTNQTSMYLCASSDGKLFFGSGTQLSVL.

With respect to this clonotype: A much bigger clone sits one base away, suggesting this may be a read error. This sequence joins TRBV28 and TRBJ2-2; tentative D call: TRBD2 (5 bases). The V end lost 3 bases, the J end lost 0 bases, and 11 bases lay between the germline ends. Germline-derived CDR1 and CDR2 are MDHEN and SYDVKM. CDR3 length equals 16 residues. The CDR3 protein is CASSLVPTTNTGELFF. The CDR3 nucleotides read TGTGCCAGCAGTTTGGTACCGACTACGAACACCGGGGAGCTGTTTTTT.

With respect to this clonotype: This may be a read error: a much more frequent sequence differs by one nucleotide. The conserved phenylalanine or tryptophan is not found at the CDR3 terminus, so this likely reflects a read error. The chain uses TRBV27 and TRBJ2-7, with a tentative D call TRBD2 (6 bases). The germline CDR1 and CDR2 sequences are MNHEY and SMNVEV (reference sequence). The V and J ends lost 1 base and 4 bases respectively, with 17 bases between them. The CDR3 loop spans 16 amino acids. The CDR3 loop is CASSLYALEGDYEQYL. The DNA for the CDR3 is TGTGCCAGCAGTTTATATGCCCTGGAGGGTGATTACGAGCAGTACCTC.

This clonotype was observed a few times. The genes are TRBV27 and TRBJ2-5, with 7 bases fitting TRBD2. The CDR3 consists of 15 residues. Germline CDR1 is MNHEY and CDR2 is SMNVEV (reference sequence). The V gene end was trimmed by 6 bases and the J gene end by 4 bases; junction bases not matched to a gene: 11. This chain's CDR3 is CASRGRRGGVETQYF. In DNA form, the CDR3 reads TGTGCCAGCAGGGGGCGGAGGGGAGGGGTAGAGACCCAGTACTTC.

This clonotype was picked up many times. This chain joins TRBV20-1 and TRBJ1-2, with D uncertain. CDR1 and CDR2 (germline): DFQATT, SNEGSKA (reference sequence). The length of the CDR3 is 12 residues. Trimming removed 4 bases from V and 1 base from J, with 7 bases in between. The CDR3 region is CSAKAFNYGYTF. CDR3 nucleotides: TGCAGTGCTAAGGCTTTTAACTATGGCTACACCTTC.

There are a few counts of this clonotype. The chain employs TRBV5-6 and TRBJ2-3; D is uncertain. The CDR3 covers 13 residues. Germline V lookup: CDR1 SGHDT, CDR2 YYEEEE. Trimming removed 1 base at V and 3 bases at J, with 6 bases between. This chain's CDR3 is CASSLKGTDTQYF. CDR3 DNA sequence: TGTGCCAGCAGCTTGAAGGGTACAGATACGCAGTATTTT.

This clonotype was seen a single time. V usage is TRBV9 and J usage is TRBJ2-6; 10 nucleotides line up with TRBD1. This CDR3 is 19 amino acids long. The germline V gene has CDR1 SGDLS and CDR2 YYNGEE. V lost 0 bases and J lost 3; bases outside the gene matches: 9. DNA for the CDR3: TGTGCCAGCAGCGTAGGGGACAGGGGCCGCTTTGGTGGGGCCAACGTCCTGACTTTC. Its protein is CASSVGDRGRFGGANVLTF.

The sample holds many counts of this clonotype. The rearrangement joins TRBV29-1 to TRBJ2-5, with 11 nucleotides matching TRBD2. Germline V gene sequence: CDR1 SQVTM, CDR2 ANQGSEA. Trimming removed 7 bases from V and 4 bases from J; junction bases left unmatched: 8. CDR3 length equals 14 residues. The CDR3 spells CSGLSGRARETQYF. For the CDR3, the DNA is TGCAGCGGCCTTAGCGGGAGGGCCAGAGAGACCCAGTACTTC.

This clonotype appeared many times. The gene calls are TRBV2 and TRBJ2-3, with TRBD2 as a possible D gene (6 bases). The CDR3 totals 15 residues. Trimming left V 1 base short and J 1 base short, with 9 bases between. Per the germline V gene, CDR1 is SNHLY and CDR2 is FYNNEI. The CDR3 sequence is CASSEEPGGTDTQYF. DNA of the CDR3: TGTGCCAGCAGTGAAGAGCCGGGGGGCACAGATACGCAGTATTTT.

The rearrangement uses TRBV27 and TRBJ1-6; D is undetermined. Germline V gene lookup returns CDR1 MNHEY and CDR2 SMNVEV (reference sequence). The length of the CDR3 is 14 residues. V lost 0 bases, J lost 9 bases, and 9 bases lay in between. Here the CDR3 reads CASSLSVAASPLHF. CDR3 bases: TGTGCCAGCAGTTTATCAGTGGCAGCTTCACCCCTCCACTTT.

This clonotype has ten or more counts. The genes are TRBV30 and TRBJ1-2; D is unclear. V was pared by 4 bases and J by 2 bases, with 11 bases between. This CDR3 comprises 13 residues. The germline gives CDR1 GTSNPN, CDR2 SVGIG (reference sequence). The CDR3 protein is CAWTIGPNYGYTF. CDR3 sequence (DNA): TGTGCCTGGACTATAGGGCCGAACTATGGCTACACCTTC.